This TCR beta chain was identified in a study (dated by TCRdb to the mid-2010s). About the full investigation: The study tested whether tumor-infiltrating Tregs in breast cancer are recruited from blood Tregs or converted in situ from other CD4+ T cell subsets. Study-wide conclusions, independent of this receptor: Tumor memory CD4+ T cell TCR gene usage clustered with blood and lymph node memory CD4+ cells and lymph node naive CD4+ cells. The greatest overlap of tumor-infiltrating Treg TCR alpha and beta sequences was with tumor naive CD4+ T cells, followed next by blood naive CD4+ T cells. The larger-cohort validation was restricted to a single TCR beta V-J rearrangement rather than whole repertoires.

Taken from the germline V gene, the CDR1 and CDR2 loops are MDHEN and SYDVKM. Deletion took 2 bases off V and 5 bases off J, with a span of 12 bases between the germline ends. Including cysteine and phenylalanine, the CDR3 has 14 amino acids. Only the CDR3 region is kept as DNA, spanning 42 bases read in frame from base 1. Amplification of full-length TCR variable regions was done by 5' RACE PCR using constant-region reverse primers, and this step was followed by semi-nested PCR with Nested Universal Primer A. The ReliaPrep RNA Cell Miniprep System was used to extract total RNA, which was then reverse transcribed into 5'RACE-ready cDNA with the SMARTer RACE 5'/3' Kit. An Illumina MiSeq was used to sequence the full-length TCR alpha and beta libraries, which had been barcoded with multiplex adaptors. The study's own analysis went as follows. For each of nine subset-tissue groups, sequencing data from the five patients were combined, and the groups were compared by unsupervised clustering of TCR gene usage. Repertoire similarity was calculated with the Morisita-Horn index, weighting shared sequences by their contribution to each repertoire. Clones were called with MiXCR by TCRdb after fastp trimmed the public reads at Q25, and only in-frame beta chains were retained. Rows are unified per CDR3 protein, each entry keeping the most common DNA and genes. These V and J calls are TCRdb output, not the study's own analysis. The sample data list about 42,000 distinct CDR3 sequences, and 20% to 25% of these were observed just once. The leading ten clones occupy less than 5% of the sample.

Cells that were CD4+CD25+CD127-/low were the ones isolated as Tregs. Tregs, naive and memory CD4+ T cells from tumor, blood and ipsilateral draining lymph nodes of about 5 breast cancer patients underwent full-length TCR alpha and beta sequencing. Ficoll density gradient centrifugation was used to isolate mononuclear cells from either lymph nodes or roughly 46 ml of peripheral blood. Sorted cell populations were confirmed by FACS to exceed 90% purity. As for this clonotype: The clone's antigen remains unknown. No much larger clone exists at a distance of one base, and base qualities are not known.

The TCR sequence derives from a female donor with breast cancer. The sample consisted of Tregs sorted from blood. In this chain, TRBV28 is recombined with TRBJ1-2; the D gene cannot be resolved reliably. The CDR3 reads as follows: CASSLAGFSYGYTF. The DNA reads as follows: TGTGCCAGCAGTTTAGCCGGATTTTCTTATGGCTACACCTTC.